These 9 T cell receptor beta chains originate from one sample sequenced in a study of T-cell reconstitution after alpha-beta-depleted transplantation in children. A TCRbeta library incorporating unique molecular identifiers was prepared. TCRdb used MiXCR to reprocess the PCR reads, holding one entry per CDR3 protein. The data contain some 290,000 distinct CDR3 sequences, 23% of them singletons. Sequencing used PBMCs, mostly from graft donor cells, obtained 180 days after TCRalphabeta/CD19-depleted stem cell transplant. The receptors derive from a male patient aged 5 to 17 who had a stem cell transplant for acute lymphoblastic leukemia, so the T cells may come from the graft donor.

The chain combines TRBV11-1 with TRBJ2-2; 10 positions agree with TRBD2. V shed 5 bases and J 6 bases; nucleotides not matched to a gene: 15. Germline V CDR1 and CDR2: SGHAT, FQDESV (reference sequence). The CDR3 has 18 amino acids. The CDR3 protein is CASSPTFRLAGAPGELFF. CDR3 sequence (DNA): TGTGCCAGCAGCCCGACTTTTAGGCTAGCGGGAGCGCCCGGGGAGCTGTTTTTT.

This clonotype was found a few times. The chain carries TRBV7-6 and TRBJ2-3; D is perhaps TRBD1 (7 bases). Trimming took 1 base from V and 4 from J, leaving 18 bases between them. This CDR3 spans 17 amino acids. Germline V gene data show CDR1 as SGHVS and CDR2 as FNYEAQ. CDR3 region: CASSLESGGTGADTQYF. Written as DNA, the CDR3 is TGTGCCAGCAGCTTAGAATCAGGGGGTACGGGGGCAGATACGCAGTATTTT. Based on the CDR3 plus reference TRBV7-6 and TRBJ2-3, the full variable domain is GAGVSQSPRYKVTKRGQDVALRCDPISGHVSLYWYRQALGQGPEFLTYFNYEAQQDKSGLPNDRFSAERPEGSISTLTIQRTEQRDSAMYRCASSLESGGTGADTQYFGPGTRLTVL.

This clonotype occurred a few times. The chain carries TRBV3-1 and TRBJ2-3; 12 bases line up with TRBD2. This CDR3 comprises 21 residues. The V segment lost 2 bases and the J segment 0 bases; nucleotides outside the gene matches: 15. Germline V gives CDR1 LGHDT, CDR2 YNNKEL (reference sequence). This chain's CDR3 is CASSQTTGLAGFPLSTDTQYF. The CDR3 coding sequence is TGTGCCAGCAGCCAAACAACTGGACTAGCGGGATTCCCCTTAAGCACAGATACGCAGTATTTT.

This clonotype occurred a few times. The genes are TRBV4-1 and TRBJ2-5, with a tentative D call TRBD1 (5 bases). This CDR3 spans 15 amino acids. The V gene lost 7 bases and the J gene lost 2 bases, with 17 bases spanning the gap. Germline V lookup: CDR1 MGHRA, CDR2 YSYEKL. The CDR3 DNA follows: TGCGCCAGCAACCATCAGGGTGGTGGACAAGAGACCCAGTACTTC. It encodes CASNHQGGGQETQYF.

The CDR3, as DNA: TGTGCCAGCAGTGCCTTCTCCTCCGGGACAGGGTACGAGCAGTACTTC. It translates to CASSAFSSGTGYEQYF. The rearrangement uses TRBV2 and TRBJ2-7; 9 bases map to TRBD1. V dropped 4 bases and J dropped 4; count of bases not matched to a gene: 11. The CDR3 covers 16 residues. Germline loops: CDR1 SNHLY, CDR2 FYNNEI. Looking up the rest from reference TRBV2 and TRBJ2-7 gives the full variable domain: EPEVTQTPSHQVTQMGQEVILRCVPISNHLYFYWYRQILGQKVEFLVSFYNNEISEKSEIFDDQFSVERPDGSNFTLKIRSTKLEDSAMYFCASSAFSSGTGYEQYFGPGTRLTVT.

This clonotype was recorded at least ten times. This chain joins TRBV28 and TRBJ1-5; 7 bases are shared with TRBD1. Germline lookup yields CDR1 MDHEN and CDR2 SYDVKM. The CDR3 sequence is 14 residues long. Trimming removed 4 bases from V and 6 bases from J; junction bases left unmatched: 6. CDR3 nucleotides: TGTGCCAGCAGTTCTCAGGGGGAGGGTCAGCCCCAGCATTTT. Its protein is CASSSQGEGQPQHF. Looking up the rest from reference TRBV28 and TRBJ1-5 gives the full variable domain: DVKVTQSSRYLVKRTGEKVFLECVQDMDHENMFWYRQDPGLGLRLIYFSYDVKMKEKGDIPEGYSVSREKKERFSLILESASTNQTSMYLCASSSQGEGQPQHFGDGTRLSIL.

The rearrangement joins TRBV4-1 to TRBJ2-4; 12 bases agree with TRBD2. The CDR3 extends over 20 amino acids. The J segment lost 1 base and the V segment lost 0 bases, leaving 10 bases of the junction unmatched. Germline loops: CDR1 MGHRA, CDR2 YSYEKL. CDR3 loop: CASSQDPLAGGDGAKNIQYF. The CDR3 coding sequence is TGCGCCAGCAGCCAAGATCCCCTAGCGGGAGGGGATGGTGCCAAAAACATTCAGTACTTC.

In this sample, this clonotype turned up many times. CDR3 in DNA: TGCGCCAGCAGCTTGGACCATCCTAGCTCGAACGAGCAGTACTTC. This gives the protein CASSLDHPSSNEQYF. This rearrangement joins TRBV5-1 to TRBJ2-7; tentative D call: TRBD2 (5 bases). The CDR3 totals 15 residues. From germline, CDR1 is SGHRS and CDR2 YFSETQ. V lost 0 bases and J lost 5, with 15 bases in between.

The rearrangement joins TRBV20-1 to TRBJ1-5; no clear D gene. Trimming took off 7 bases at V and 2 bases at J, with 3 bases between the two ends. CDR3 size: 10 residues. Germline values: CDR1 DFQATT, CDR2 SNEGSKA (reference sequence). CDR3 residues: CSVGNQPQHF. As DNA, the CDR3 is TGCAGTGTTGGCAATCAGCCCCAGCATTTT.